These T cell receptor beta chains were read from a single sample in a study of blood T cell repertoires in COVID-19. Assay: immunoSEQ multiplex PCR; the TCRdb copy retains only in-frame clones and omits some. The repertoire holds about 200,000 clones, with roughly 77% as singletons. The specimen sequenced was peripheral blood. Receptors were obtained from a woman in her thirties or forties with COVID-19, enrolled during active disease. The conserved cysteine and the conserved F or W are not part of the CDR3 here.

v_call: TRBV6-4
cdr3_aa: ASSDPTGPSSPDTQY

v_call: TRBV7-8
cdr3_aa: ASSLGGQNTGELF

v_call: TRBV3-1/TRBV3-2
cdr3_aa: ASSQGIAGTYEQY

v_call: TRBV11-2
cdr3_aa: ASRVAGGGQETQY

v_call: TRBV19
cdr3_aa: ASRVGTVFGNQPQH

v_call: TRBV10-3
cdr3_aa: AIKGAGYSNQPQH

v_call: TRBV19
cdr3_aa: ASSFGGNSNQPQH

v_call: TRBV19
cdr3_aa: ASRVEGDTQY

v_call: TRBV1
cdr3_aa: TSSPLRLSVEGAVKSF

v_call: TRBV18
cdr3_aa: ASSPNSLNEQF

v_call: TRBV7-2
cdr3_aa: ASSPGPGAYGYT

v_call: TRBV5-1
cdr3_aa: ASSLWDRKWEQY

v_call: TRBV19
cdr3_aa: ALIGSRGGARTEAF

v_call: TRBV6-2/TRBV6-3
cdr3_aa: ASSGRTGISGANVLT

v_call: TRBV11-2
cdr3_aa: ASSFGWGGQKDTQY

v_call: TRBV5-1
cdr3_aa: ASRSSGGATDTQY

v_call: TRBV2
cdr3_aa: ASSVPQGIETQY

v_call: TRBV7-2
cdr3_aa: ASSMRSSNTGELF

v_call: TRBV5-6
cdr3_aa: ASTSTGTGAGGYT

v_call: TRBV9
cdr3_aa: ASSVGLGEGTQY

v_call: TRBV5-1
cdr3_aa: ASSPVADITDTQY

v_call: TRBV18
cdr3_aa: ASSPGHKDTQY

v_call: TRBV30
cdr3_aa: AWSVLPPGHSLPYNSPLH

v_call: TRBV19
cdr3_aa: ASRTGTGYSPLH

v_call: TRBV12-3/TRBV12-4
cdr3_aa: ASSLDETAEAF

v_call: TRBV28
cdr3_aa: ASSRPGAAFSEQY

v_call: TRBV3-1/TRBV3-2
cdr3_aa: ASMGDRSLNTEAF

v_call: TRBV5-1
cdr3_aa: ASSLPGGSYNEQF

v_call: TRBV9
cdr3_aa: ASSSGGGTEAF

v_call: TRBV5-1
cdr3_aa: ASSVVLANTGELF

v_call: TRBV4-3
cdr3_aa: ASSQQSMRWDSHEKLF

v_call: TRBV30
cdr3_aa: ALTSGGADTQY

v_call: TRBV5-1
cdr3_aa: ASSLGGGNYYGYT

v_call: TRBV30
cdr3_aa: AWSEQATNEKLF

v_call: TRBV6-2/TRBV6-3
cdr3_aa: ASSHTYEQY